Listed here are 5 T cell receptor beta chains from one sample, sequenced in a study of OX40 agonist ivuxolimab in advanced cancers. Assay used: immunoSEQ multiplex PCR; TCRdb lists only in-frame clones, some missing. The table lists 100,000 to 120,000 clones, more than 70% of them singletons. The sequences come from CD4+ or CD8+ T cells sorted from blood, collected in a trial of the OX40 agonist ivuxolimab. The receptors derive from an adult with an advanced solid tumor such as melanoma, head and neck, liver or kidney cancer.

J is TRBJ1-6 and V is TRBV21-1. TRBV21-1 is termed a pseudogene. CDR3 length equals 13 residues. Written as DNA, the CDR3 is TGTGCCAGCAGCAAATCCGGGGATTCACCCCTCCACTTT. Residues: CASSKSGDSPLHF.

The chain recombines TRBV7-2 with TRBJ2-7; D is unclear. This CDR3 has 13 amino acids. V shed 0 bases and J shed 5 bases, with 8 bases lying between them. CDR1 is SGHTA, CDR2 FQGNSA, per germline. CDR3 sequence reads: CASSLAGPNEQYF. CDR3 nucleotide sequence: TGTGCCAGCAGCTTAGCCGGCCCCAACGAGCAGTACTTC.

This CDR3 reads CASSEGPGGYEQYF. In DNA form, the CDR3 reads TGTGCCAGCAGTGAAGGACCCGGCGGCTACGAGCAGTACTTC. The chain carries TRBV6-1 and TRBJ2-7; D is undetermined. The CDR3 is 14 residues long. CDR1 and CDR2 (germline): MNHNS, SASEGT. V lost 1 base, J lost 3 bases, and 10 bases lay in between.

The CDR3 region is CASSTVAGEVETQYF. The CDR3 DNA follows: TGTGCCAGCAGCACCGTGGCAGGGGAGGTGGAGACCCAGTACTTC. The chain joins TRBV11-2 to TRBJ2-5; the D call may be TRBD1 or TRBD2 (6 bases each). CDR1 and CDR2 (germline): SGHAT, FQNNGV. The germline V and J ends were trimmed by 5 bases and 5 bases, with 18 bases remaining between them. This CDR3 spans 15 amino acids.

The CDR3 DNA sequence: TGTGCCAGCAGCCCCTCGGGAGGGTATCGAGAGCAGTACTTC. It encodes CASSPSGGYREQYF. The chain combines TRBV6-5 with TRBJ2-7; 8 bases match TRBD2. Germline CDR1 MNHEY, CDR2 SVGAGI. V dropped 6 bases and J dropped 7; count of bases not matched to a gene: 11. The length of the CDR3 is 14 residues.